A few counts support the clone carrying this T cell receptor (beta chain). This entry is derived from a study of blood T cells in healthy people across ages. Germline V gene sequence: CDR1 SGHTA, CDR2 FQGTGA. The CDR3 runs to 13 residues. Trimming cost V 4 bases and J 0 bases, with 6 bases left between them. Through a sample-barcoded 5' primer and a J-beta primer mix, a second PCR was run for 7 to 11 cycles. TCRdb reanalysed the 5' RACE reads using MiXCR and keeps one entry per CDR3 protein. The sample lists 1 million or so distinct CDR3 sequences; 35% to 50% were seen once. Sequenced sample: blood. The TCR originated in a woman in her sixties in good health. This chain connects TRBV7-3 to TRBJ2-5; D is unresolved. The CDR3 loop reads CASSSRDQETQYF. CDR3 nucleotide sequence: TGTGCCAGCAGCTCCCGGGACCAAGAGACCCAGTACTTC.